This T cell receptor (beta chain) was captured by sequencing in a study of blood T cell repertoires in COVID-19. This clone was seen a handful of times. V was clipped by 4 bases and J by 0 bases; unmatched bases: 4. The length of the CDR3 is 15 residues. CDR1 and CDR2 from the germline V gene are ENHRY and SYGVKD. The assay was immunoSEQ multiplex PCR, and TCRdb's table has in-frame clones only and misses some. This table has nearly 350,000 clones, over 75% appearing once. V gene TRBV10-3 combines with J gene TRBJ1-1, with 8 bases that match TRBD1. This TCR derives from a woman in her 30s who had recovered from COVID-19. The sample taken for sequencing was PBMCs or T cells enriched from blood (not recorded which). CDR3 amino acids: CAISATGVMNTEAFF. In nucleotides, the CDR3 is TGTGCCATCAGTGCGACAGGGGTGATGAACACTGAAGCTTTCTTT.